Presented here are 8 T cell receptor beta chains from one specimen sequenced in a study of T cells after posttransplantation cyclophosphamide. Clones were sequenced by immunoSEQ multiplex PCR, and TCRdb holds only the in-frame ones, with some missing. This repertoire lists tens of thousands of clones without singletons; 2% to 2.5% sits in the top ten. What was sequenced was PBMCs. All receptors come from a middle-aged man in good health, CMV-negative, and a related stem cell transplant donor.

Ten or more counts support this clone. The V gene is TRBV28, the J gene TRBJ2-7, with TRBD2 as a possible D gene (6 bases). This CDR3 is built from 14 residues. Trimming removed 4 bases from V and 3 bases from J, with 13 bases in between. Looked up from germline, CDR1 is MDHEN and CDR2 is SYDVKM. The CDR3 DNA follows: TGTGCCAGCAGTTCCGGGACTGGGATCTACGAGCAGTACTTC. Translating it yields CASSSGTGIYEQYF.

This clone was observed at least ten times. This rearrangement joins TRBV5-1 to TRBJ2-2; a weak D match, TRBD1 (6 bases). The CDR3 spans 14 residues. Trimming removed 0 bases at V and 3 bases at J, with 6 bases between. The germline CDR1 and CDR2 sequences are SGHRS and YFSETQ. The CDR3 nucleotides read TGCGCCAGCAGCTTGGCAGGGGACACCGGGGAGCTGTTTTTT. It is translated as CASSLAGDTGELFF.

This sequence joins TRBV6-1 and TRBJ1-2; D uncertain. CDR3 length: 13 residues. Germline V gene sequence: CDR1 MNHNS, CDR2 SASEGT. V shed 6 bases and J shed 6 bases, with 14 bases lying between them. The CDR3 loop reads CASRRGKRDGYTF. The CDR3 nucleotides are TGTGCCAGCAGACGAGGAAAGAGGGATGGCTACACCTTC.

This clone was seen at least ten times. The CDR3 is CASSLVTSGYTDTQYF. CDR3 in DNA: TGTGCCAGCAGCTTGGTAACTAGCGGGTACACAGATACGCAGTATTTT. The chain joins TRBV5-4 to TRBJ2-3, with 9 bases lining up with TRBD2. This CDR3 is 16 amino acids long. V lost 0 bases to trimming and J lost 2 bases; unmatched junction nucleotides: 4. Germline loops: CDR1 SGHNT, CDR2 YYREEE (reference sequence).

This clone was counted at least ten times. This rearrangement joins TRBV6-5 to TRBJ1-3; D possibly corresponds to TRBD1 (6 bases). The CDR3 totals 15 residues. The germline V gene encodes CDR1 MNHEY and CDR2 SVGAGI. Trimming took off 6 bases at V and 0 bases at J, with 12 bases between the two ends. CDR3 residues: CASSTGKYSGNTIYF. CDR3 sequence (DNA): TGTGCCAGCAGCACAGGGAAGTACTCTGGAAACACCATATATTTT.

In this sample, this clone turned up many times. The CDR3, as DNA: TGTGCCAGCAGCTTATCTCTCTCCTACAATGAGCAGTTCTTC. This sequence encodes CASSLSLSYNEQFF. The chain links TRBV7-9 to TRBJ2-1; D gene unclear. The CDR3 extends over 14 amino acids. Germline V CDR1 and CDR2: SEHNR, FQNEAQ (reference sequence). Trimming pared 2 bases from V and 0 bases from J, leaving 5 bases between.

This clone appeared many times. This chain uses TRBV27 with TRBJ2-7; 16 bases map to TRBD2. J gave up 0 bases and V 5 bases, and 7 bases lay outside the gene matches. The CDR3 consists of 18 residues. CDR1 and CDR2 from the germline V gene are MNHEY and SMNVEV (reference sequence). Here the CDR3 reads CASSPGLAGGLLSYEQYF. In nucleotides, the CDR3 is TGTGCCAGCAGTCCGGGACTAGCGGGAGGGCTCCTCTCCTACGAGCAGTACTTC.

This clone was seen many times. The chain uses TRBV7-9 and TRBJ2-1, with 8 bases fitting TRBD2. This CDR3 has 15 amino acids. V shed 1 base, J shed 12 bases, and the junction held 11 bases outside the gene matches. Germline lookup yields CDR1 SEHNR and CDR2 FQNEAQ (reference sequence). The CDR3, as DNA: TGTGCCAGCAGCTTAGGAGGGACTAGTTGGGGCGGGCAGTTCTTC. Translation gives CASSLGGTSWGGQFF.